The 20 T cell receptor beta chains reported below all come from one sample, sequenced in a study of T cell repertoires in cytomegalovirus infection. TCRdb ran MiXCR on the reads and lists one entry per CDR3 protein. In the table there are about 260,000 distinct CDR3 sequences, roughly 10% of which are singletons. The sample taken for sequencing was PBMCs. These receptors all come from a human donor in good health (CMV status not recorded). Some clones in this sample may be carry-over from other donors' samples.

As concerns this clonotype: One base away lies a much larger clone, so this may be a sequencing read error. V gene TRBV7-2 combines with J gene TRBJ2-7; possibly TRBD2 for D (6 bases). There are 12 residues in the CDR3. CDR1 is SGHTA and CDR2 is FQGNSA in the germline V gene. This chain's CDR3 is CASSPAGSEQSF. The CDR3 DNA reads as TGTGCCAGCAGCCCGGCGGGAAGCGAGCAGTCCTTC.

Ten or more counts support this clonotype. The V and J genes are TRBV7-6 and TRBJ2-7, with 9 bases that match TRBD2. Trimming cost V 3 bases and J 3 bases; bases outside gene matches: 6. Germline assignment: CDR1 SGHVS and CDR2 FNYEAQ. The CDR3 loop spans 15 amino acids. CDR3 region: CASSFSAGGLYEQYF. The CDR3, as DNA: TGTGCCAGCAGCTTCTCAGCGGGAGGCCTCTACGAGCAGTACTTC.

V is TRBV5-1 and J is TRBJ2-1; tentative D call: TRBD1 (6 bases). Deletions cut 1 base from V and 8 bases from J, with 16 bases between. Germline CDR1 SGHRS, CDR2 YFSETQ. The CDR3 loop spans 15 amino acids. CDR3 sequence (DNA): TGCGCCAGCAGCTTGCGGGCAGGGGTTAGCGATGAGCAGTTCTTC. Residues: CASSLRAGVSDEQFF.

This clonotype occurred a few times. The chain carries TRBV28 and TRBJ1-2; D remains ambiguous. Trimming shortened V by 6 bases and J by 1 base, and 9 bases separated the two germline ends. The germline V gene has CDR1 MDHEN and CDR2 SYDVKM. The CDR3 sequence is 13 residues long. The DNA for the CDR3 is TGTGCCAGCAGAGGAGGGTTTAACTATGGCTACACCTTC. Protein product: CASRGGFNYGYTF.

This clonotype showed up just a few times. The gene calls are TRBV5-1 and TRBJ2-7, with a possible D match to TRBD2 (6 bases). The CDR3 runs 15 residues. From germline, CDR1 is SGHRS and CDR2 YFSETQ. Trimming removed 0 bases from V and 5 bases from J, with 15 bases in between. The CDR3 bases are TGCGCCAGCAGCTTGGCCGGCGGGGATCTCCACGAGCAGTACTTC. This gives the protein CASSLAGGDLHEQYF.

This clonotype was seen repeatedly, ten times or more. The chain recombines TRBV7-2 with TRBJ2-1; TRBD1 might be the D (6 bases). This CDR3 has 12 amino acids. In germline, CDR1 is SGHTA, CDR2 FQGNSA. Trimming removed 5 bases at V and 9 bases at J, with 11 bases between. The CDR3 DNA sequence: TGTGCCAGCAGCGGCAGGGGCCGTGAGCAGTTCTTC. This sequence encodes CASSGRGREQFF.

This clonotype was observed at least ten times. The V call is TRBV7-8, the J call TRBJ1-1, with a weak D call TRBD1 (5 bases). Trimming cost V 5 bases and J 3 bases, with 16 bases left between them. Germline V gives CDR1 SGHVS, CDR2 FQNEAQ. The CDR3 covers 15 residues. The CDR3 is CASSLHRGVDTEAFF. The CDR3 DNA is TGTGCCAGCAGCCTCCACCGGGGGGTGGACACTGAAGCTTTCTTT. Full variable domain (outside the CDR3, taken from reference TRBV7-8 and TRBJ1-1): GAGVSQSPRYKVAKRGQDVALRCDPISGHVSLFWYQQALGQGPEFLTYFQNEAQLDKSGLPSDRFFAERPEGSVSTLKIQRTQQEDSAVYLCASSLHRGVDTEAFFGQGTRLTVV.

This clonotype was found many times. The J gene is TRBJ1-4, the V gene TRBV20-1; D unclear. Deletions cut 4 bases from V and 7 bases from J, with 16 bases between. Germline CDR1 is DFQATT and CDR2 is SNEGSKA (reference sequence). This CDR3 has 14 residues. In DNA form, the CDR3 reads TGCAGTGCTACTCCGATCGCATCCTCTGAAAAACTGTTTTTT. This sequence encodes CSATPIASSEKLFF.

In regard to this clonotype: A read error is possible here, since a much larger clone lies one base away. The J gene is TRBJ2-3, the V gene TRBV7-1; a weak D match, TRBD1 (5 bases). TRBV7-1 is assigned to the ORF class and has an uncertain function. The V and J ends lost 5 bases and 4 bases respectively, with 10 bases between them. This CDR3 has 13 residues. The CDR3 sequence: CASSRQQADTQYF. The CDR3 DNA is TGTGCCAGCAGCCGTCAACAGGCAGATACGCAGTATTTT.

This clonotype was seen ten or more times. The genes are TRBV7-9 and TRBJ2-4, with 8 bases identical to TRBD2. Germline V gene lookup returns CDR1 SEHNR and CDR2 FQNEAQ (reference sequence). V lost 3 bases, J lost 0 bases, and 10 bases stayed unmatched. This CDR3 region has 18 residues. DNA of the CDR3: TGTGCCAGCAGCTTTTGGTCGGGGGGGCCCTTAGCCAAAAACATTCAGTACTTC. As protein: CASSFWSGGPLAKNIQYF. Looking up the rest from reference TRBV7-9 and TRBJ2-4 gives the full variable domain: DTGVSQNPRHKITKRGQNVTFRCDPISEHNRLYWYRQTLGQGPEFLTYFQNEAQLEKSRLLSDRFSAERPKGSFSTLEIQRTEQGDSAMYLCASSFWSGGPLAKNIQYFGAGTRLSVL.

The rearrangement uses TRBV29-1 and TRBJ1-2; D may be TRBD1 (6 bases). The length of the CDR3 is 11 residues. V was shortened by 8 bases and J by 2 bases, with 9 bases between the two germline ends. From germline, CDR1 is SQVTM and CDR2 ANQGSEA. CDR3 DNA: TGCAGCTTAGACAGGAACTATGGCTACACCTTC. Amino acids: CSLDRNYGYTF.

For the CDR3, the DNA is TGCGCCAGCAGTGATTTTCGGGGAACCTACGAGCAGTACTTC. Amino acid sequence: CASSDFRGTYEQYF. The chain joins TRBV10-2 to TRBJ2-7, with D possibly being TRBD2 (5 bases). This CDR3 comprises 14 residues. Germline CDR1 reads WSHSY; CDR2 reads SAAADI. V dropped 3 bases and J dropped 2 bases, with 11 bases sitting between them.

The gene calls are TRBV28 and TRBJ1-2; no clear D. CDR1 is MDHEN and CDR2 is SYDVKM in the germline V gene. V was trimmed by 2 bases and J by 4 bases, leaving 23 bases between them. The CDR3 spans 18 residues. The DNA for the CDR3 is TGTGCCAGCAGTTTACAGCATGATCTTTGGGAGGGATCCTATGGCTACACCTTC. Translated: CASSLQHDLWEGSYGYTF.

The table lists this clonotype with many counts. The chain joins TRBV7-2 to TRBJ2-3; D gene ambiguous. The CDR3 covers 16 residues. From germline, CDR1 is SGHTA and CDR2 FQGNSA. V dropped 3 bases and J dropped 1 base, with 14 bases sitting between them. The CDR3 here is CASSLGSGFGTDTQYF. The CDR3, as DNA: TGTGCCAGCAGCTTGGGTTCGGGTTTTGGCACAGATACGCAGTATTTT. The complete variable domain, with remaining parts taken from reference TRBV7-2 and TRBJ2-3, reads GAGVSQSPSNKVTEKGKDVELRCDPISGHTALYWYRQSLGQGLEFLIYFQGNSAPDKSGLPSDRFSAERTGGSVSTLTIQRTQQEDSAVYLCASSLGSGFGTDTQYFGPGTRLTVL.

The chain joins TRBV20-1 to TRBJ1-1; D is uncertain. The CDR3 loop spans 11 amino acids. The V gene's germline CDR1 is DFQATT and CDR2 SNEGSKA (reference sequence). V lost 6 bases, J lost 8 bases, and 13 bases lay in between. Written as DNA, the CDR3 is TGCAGTGCCGAACATTCCAAGGAAGCTTTCTTT. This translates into CSAEHSKEAFF.

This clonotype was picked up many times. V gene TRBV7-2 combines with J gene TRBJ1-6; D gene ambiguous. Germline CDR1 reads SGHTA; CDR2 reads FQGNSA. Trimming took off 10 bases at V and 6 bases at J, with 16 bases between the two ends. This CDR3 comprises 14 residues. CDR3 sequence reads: CATGRGLGNSPLHF. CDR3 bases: TGTGCCACCGGGCGGGGTCTGGGTAATTCACCCCTCCACTTT.

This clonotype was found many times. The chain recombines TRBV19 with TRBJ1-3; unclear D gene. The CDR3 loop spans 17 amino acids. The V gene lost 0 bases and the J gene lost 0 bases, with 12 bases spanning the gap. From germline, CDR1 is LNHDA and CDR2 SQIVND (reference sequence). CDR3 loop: CASSIEFNLRSGNTIYF. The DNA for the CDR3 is TGTGCCAGTAGTATAGAGTTTAACCTTCGCTCTGGAAACACCATATATTTT.

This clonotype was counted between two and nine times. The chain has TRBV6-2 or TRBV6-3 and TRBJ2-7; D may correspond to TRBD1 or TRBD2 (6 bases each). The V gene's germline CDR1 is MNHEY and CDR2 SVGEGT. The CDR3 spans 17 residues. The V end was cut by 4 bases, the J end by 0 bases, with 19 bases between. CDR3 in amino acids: CASSSLRGAPSSYEQYF. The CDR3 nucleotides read TGTGCCAGCAGTTCCCTGAGGGGGGCCCCCTCCTCCTACGAGCAGTACTTC.

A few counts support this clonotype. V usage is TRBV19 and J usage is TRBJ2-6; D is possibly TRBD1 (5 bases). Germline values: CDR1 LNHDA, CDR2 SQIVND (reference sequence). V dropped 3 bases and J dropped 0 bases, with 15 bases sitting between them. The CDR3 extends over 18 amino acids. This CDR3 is CASSIVLGRSSGANVLTF. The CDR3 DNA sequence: TGTGCCAGTAGTATTGTTTTGGGGCGAAGCTCTGGGGCCAACGTCCTGACTTTC.

CDR3 coding DNA: TGTGCCAGCAGTCCGCAACCCCGTAGACAGAACACTGAAGCTTTCTTT. It encodes CASSPQPRRQNTEAFF. V usage is TRBV12-3 or TRBV12-4 and J usage is TRBJ1-1; D is unresolved. V lost 5 bases, J lost 1 base, and 17 bases lay in between. This CDR3 is built from 16 residues.